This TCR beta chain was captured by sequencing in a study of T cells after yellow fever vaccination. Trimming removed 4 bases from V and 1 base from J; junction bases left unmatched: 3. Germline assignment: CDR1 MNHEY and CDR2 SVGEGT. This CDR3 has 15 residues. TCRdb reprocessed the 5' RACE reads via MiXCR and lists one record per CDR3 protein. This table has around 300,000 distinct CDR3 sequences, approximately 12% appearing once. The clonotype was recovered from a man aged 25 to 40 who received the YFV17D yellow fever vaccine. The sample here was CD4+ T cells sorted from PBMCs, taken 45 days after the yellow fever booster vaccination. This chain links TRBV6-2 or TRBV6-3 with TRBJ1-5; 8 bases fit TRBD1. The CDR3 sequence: CASSFRGLSNQPQHF. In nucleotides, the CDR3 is TGTGCCAGCAGTTTCAGGGGGCTCAGCAATCAGCCCCAGCATTTT.